This TCR beta chain was recorded in a study of shared clonotypes between healthy human individuals. Germline V lookup: CDR1 KGHSH, CDR2 LQKENI. The CDR3 spans 17 residues. V lost 3 bases to trimming and J lost 3 bases; unmatched junction nucleotides: 8. The data were produced by immunoSEQ multiplex PCR, yet TCRdb's version contains in-frame clones alone and is incomplete. The sample yields about 600,000 clones, roughly 97% seen once. The TCR originated in a young woman in good health. Sample: naive CD4+ T cells sorted from blood. As for subset: CD45RA+ positively selected. V gene TRBV18 combines with J gene TRBJ2-7; 13 nucleotides line up with TRBD2. The CDR3 region is CASSPGTSGTGRYEQYF. The CDR3 DNA sequence: TGTGCCAGCTCACCCGGGACTAGCGGGACTGGTCGCTACGAGCAGTACTTC.